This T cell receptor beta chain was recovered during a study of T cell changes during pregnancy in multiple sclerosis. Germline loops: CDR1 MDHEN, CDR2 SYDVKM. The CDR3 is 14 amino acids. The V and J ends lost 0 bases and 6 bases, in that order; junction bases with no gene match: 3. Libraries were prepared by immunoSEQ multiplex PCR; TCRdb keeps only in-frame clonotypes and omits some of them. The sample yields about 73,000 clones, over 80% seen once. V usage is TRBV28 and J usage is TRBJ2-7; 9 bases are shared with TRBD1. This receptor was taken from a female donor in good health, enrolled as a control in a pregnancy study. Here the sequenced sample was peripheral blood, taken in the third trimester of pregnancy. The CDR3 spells CASSLWTGGVEQYF. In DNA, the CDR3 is TGTGCCAGCAGTTTATGGACAGGGGGGGTCGAGCAGTACTTC.